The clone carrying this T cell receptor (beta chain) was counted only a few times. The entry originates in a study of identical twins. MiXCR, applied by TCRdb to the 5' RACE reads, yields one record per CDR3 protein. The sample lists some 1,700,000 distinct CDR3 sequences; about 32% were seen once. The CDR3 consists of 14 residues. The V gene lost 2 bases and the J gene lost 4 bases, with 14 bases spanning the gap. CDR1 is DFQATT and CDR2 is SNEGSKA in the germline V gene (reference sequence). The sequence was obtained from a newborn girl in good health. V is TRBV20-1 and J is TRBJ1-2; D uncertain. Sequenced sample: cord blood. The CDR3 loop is CSARSREVSYGYTF. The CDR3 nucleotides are TGCAGTGCTAGATCCCGTGAAGTTTCCTATGGCTACACCTTC.